This TCR beta chain stems from a study of brain T cells in children with intractable seizures (dated by TCRdb to the early 2020s). In terms of the full investigation: As a first screen for immune gene transcripts, resected brain tissue from some 50 pediatric epilepsy surgery cases was run on a NanoString immunology panel. Of the roughly 12 selected surgery cases, pre-surgery blood was also sequenced for eight, so four had brain tissue only. What the authors observed across the whole study: The top 50 brain clonotypes contained both public and private clones, and in each case the most abundant public CDR3 closely resembled known HCMV, EBV or influenza A epitope-specific CDR3s. Viral specificity was inferred only from CDR3 sequence similarity, and patients' HCMV serostatus was unknown. Because sequencing depth differed between pre- and post-surgery blood, the absence of clones from the pre-surgery sample may reflect undersampling.

Per the publication, the time point label means: resected brain tissue, or blood drawn just prior to surgery. The surgery cases that showed the highest brain T cell transcript signatures were chosen for TCR beta chain sequencing of brain tissue, and of blood when it was available. Before surgery, the patients had been given at least one anti-epileptic drug. The TCR-sequenced patients were children whose drug-resistant epilepsy was caused by tuberous sclerosis complex, focal cortical dysplasia, Rasmussen encephalitis or hemimegalencephaly. The brain samples were frozen blocks of fresh, involved tissue resected during epilepsy surgery. The Monarch genomic DNA purification kit was used to extract bulk genomic DNA from unsorted brain tissue and whole blood. The germline V gene gives CDR1 as MNHEY and CDR2 as SVGEGT. Cut back by 3 bases and 2 bases, the V and J ends lie 19 bases apart. The CDR3 contains 17 residues, cysteine and phenylalanine counted. Of the read, only the CDR3 DNA is kept; its 51 bases are in frame from base 1.

TCR beta chain sequences were generated from genomic DNA using the immunoSEQ assay. From the authors' description of their analysis: Any CDR3 sequence that did not begin with the conserved framework cysteine at position 104 was removed by hand. Clonality was calculated as one minus the normalized Shannon's Diversity Index, with values ranging from 0 (maximal diversity) to 1 (oligoclonal). Chi-squared comparison-of-proportions tests were used to check whether the frequency of the same CDR3 differed between samples, for example brain versus blood. Public clonotypes were found through immuneACCESS searches, while the VDJdb browser was used to judge similarity to known antiviral clonotypes. TCRdb retrieved this table from immuneACCESS and kept in-frame rearrangements only. Not all clones are present; in checked studies, unresolved V genes account for under half, and no reason is known for the remainder. The V and J calls and clone size were taken over from that table, and D and trimming were inferred from the DNA. The sample table contains 4,000 to 6,000 clones; only one count was recorded for around 92% of them. The ten largest clonotypes hold approximately 2% of the sample.

This clone was counted a few times. Its recognized antigen is unknown. The input lacks base qualities; no much larger clone sits a single base away. The V and J segments used are TRBV6-2 or TRBV6-3 and TRBJ1-2, with the D gene uncertain. Material: resected brain tissue, obtained at surgery. The TCR comes from a boy under two years old with focal cortical dysplasia and intractable seizures. CDR3 sequence: CASSYRTPRPPNYGYTF. The base sequence is TGTGCCAGCAGTTATAGAACCCCTCGACCGCCAAACTATGGCTACACCTTC.